The clone carrying this TCR beta chain was seen ten or more times. The entry originates in a study of T-cell reconstitution after alpha-beta-depleted transplantation in children. The V gene's germline CDR1 is MNHEY and CDR2 SVGAGI. This CDR3 comprises 14 residues. Trimming pared 6 bases from V and 4 bases from J, leaving 15 bases between. Library preparation (for TCRbeta) was performed with unique molecular identifiers. TCRdb fed the PCR reads into MiXCR, producing one record per CDR3 protein. The table includes 170,000 or so distinct CDR3 sequences, about 6.4% detected once. Sequences were derived from PBMCs from the stem cell graft donor, sampled from the stem cell graft. The receptor was isolated from a human donor who donated a stem cell graft to a child with Wiskott-Aldrich syndrome. The V gene is TRBV6-5, the J gene TRBJ1-1; the D gene is possibly TRBD1 (6 bases). Here the CDR3 DNA reads TGTGCCAGCAGACAACAGGGTCGCGGCACTGAAGCTTTCTTT. Encoded protein: CASRQQGRGTEAFF.